The 13 T cell receptor beta chains reported below all come from one sample, sequenced in a study of T cell responses to AZD1222 COVID-19 vaccine. Assay used: immunoSEQ multiplex PCR; TCRdb lists only in-frame clones, some missing. The sample shows approximately 150,000 clones, about 90% of them seen only once. This sample comprised peripheral blood, obtained on day 0 of AZD1222 vaccination. Every receptor here comes from an adult in good health.

The CDR3 sequence is CATSISSGDSYEQYF. The DNA of the CDR3 is TGTGCCACCAGCATATCTAGCGGGGACTCCTACGAGCAGTACTTC. The rearrangement links TRBV15 to TRBJ2-7, with TRBD2 identical over 9 bases. In germline, CDR1 is LNHNV, CDR2 YYDKDF (reference sequence). The CDR3 is 15 amino acids. Germline trimming cut 4 bases from V and 0 bases from J; bases unmatched to any gene: 4.

The rearrangement links TRBV18 to TRBJ2-2, with TRBD2 identical over 11 bases. The CDR3 is 15 amino acids. Germline lookup yields CDR1 KGHSH and CDR2 LQKENI. V gave up 2 bases and J gave up 5 bases; unmatched junction bases: 1. In DNA form, the CDR3 reads TGTGCCAGCTCACCAAGACTAGCGGGGACCGGGGAGCTGTTTTTT. It specifies CASSPRLAGTGELFF.

The chain is built from TRBV9 and TRBJ1-1; a possible D gene is TRBD1 (5 bases). The CDR3 totals 12 residues. Germline V gene lookup returns CDR1 SGDLS and CDR2 YYNGEE. Trimming took 3 bases from V and 11 from J, leaving 14 bases between them. The CDR3 DNA is TGTGCCAGCAGCGCCTGGACACCCGAGGCTTTCTTT. Its translation is CASSAWTPEAFF.

The CDR3 reads CASSRLTGGSSGANVLTF. The CDR3 nucleotides are TGTGCCAGCAGCCGACTGACAGGGGGCTCATCTGGGGCCAACGTCCTGACTTTC. The chain couples TRBV3-1 (or the pseudogene TRBV3-2) to TRBJ2-6, with 10 bases fitting TRBD1. The CDR3 extends over 18 amino acids. Germline trimming cut 4 bases from V and 1 base from J; bases unmatched to any gene: 7. Germline CDR1 LGHDT, CDR2 YNNKEL (reference sequence).

V usage is TRBV11-2 and J usage is TRBJ1-2, with a tentative D call TRBD1 (5 bases). Trimming took off 3 bases at V and 8 bases at J, with 10 bases between the two ends. The CDR3 runs to 12 residues. Per germline, CDR1 SGHAT and CDR2 FQNNGV. The CDR3 coding sequence is TGTGCCAGCAGCTTGGCAGGGCAGGGCTACACCTTC. Protein product: CASSLAGQGYTF. The whole variable domain, filled in from reference TRBV11-2 and TRBJ1-2, reads EAGVAQSPRYKIIEKRQSVAFWCNPISGHATLYWYQQILGQGPKLLIQFQNNGVVDDSQLPKDRFSAERLKGVDSTLKIQPAKLEDSAVYLCASSLAGQGYTFGSGTRLTVV.

The chain carries TRBV25-1 and TRBJ1-1, with D possibly TRBD1 on 6 matching bases. The CDR3 is made up of 13 amino acids. CDR1 and CDR2 (germline): MGHDK, SYGVNS. Trimming removed 5 bases from V and 4 bases from J, with 11 bases in between. This CDR3 is CASSLGGGTEAFF. CDR3 sequence (DNA): TGTGCCAGCAGTCTGGGGGGCGGCACTGAAGCTTTCTTT.

This clone is a singleton in its sample. The V gene is TRBV6-6, the J gene TRBJ2-7; 9 bases align to TRBD2. J was trimmed by 5 bases and V by 5 bases; bases with no gene match: 16. CDR3 length: 17 residues. In germline, CDR1 is MNHNY, CDR2 SVGAGI (reference sequence). This CDR3 is CASSPRRGSGRGDEQYF. CDR3 bases: TGTGCCAGCAGTCCGCGTAGGGGTAGCGGGAGAGGCGACGAGCAGTACTTC.

In its sample, this clone was seen once. CDR3 DNA sequence: TGTGCCAGCCGCCCTCAACGGTATAGCACAGATACGCAGTATTTT. Residues: CASRPQRYSTDTQYF. The V gene is TRBV5-8, the J gene TRBJ2-3; D not certain. Per the germline V gene, CDR1 is SGHTS and CDR2 is YDEGEE. V shed 7 bases and J shed 0 bases, with 15 bases lying between them. The CDR3 extends over 15 amino acids.

This rearrangement joins TRBV18 to TRBJ1-1, with D maybe TRBD1 (6 bases). This CDR3 has 13 residues. Germline CDR1 and CDR2: KGHSH and LQKENI. V lost 10 bases, J lost 0 bases, and 12 bases lay in between. CDR3 sequence (DNA): TGTGCCACAAGCGGACAGATGAACACTGAAGCTTTCTTT. Its protein product is CATSGQMNTEAFF.

V and J are TRBV11-2 and TRBJ2-7, with 11 bases lining up with TRBD2. Germline V gene data show CDR1 as SGHAT and CDR2 as FQNNGV. Unmatched junction bases numbered 6, after V lost 7 bases and J lost 1 base. There are 15 residues in the CDR3. The CDR3 DNA is TGTGCCAGCAAGGGTCTAGCGGGAGGTTCCTACGAGCAGTACTTC. This codes for CASKGLAGGSYEQYF.

This chain connects TRBV7-9 to TRBJ2-2; D is ambiguous. V lost 7 bases and J 0 bases, leaving 15 bases between the germline ends. The germline V gene encodes CDR1 SEHNR and CDR2 FQNEAQ (reference sequence). This CDR3 has 16 residues. The CDR3 DNA reads as TGTGCCAGCATCCCCTCCTCCACTCCGAACACCGGGGAGCTGTTTTTT. It codes for CASIPSSTPNTGELFF.

The rearrangement links TRBV30 to TRBJ2-5; no clear D gene. Looked up from germline, CDR1 is GTSNPN and CDR2 is SVGIG (reference sequence). This CDR3 spans 12 amino acids. V lost 1 base and J lost 5, with 8 bases in between. CDR3 nucleotides: TGTGCCTGGAGTGCCAGCACGGAGACCCAGTACTTC. The encoded protein is CAWSASTETQYF.

This clone was detected a few times. Other DNA sequences in this sample translate to the same CDR3. This rearrangement joins TRBV6-1 to TRBJ1-4; D gene unclear. The CDR3 has 16 residues. V was trimmed by 0 bases and J by 0 bases, leaving 8 bases between them. Germline V gene data show CDR1 as MNHNS and CDR2 as SASEGT. The CDR3: CASSEAGLATNEKLFF. The CDR3 nucleotides read TGTGCCAGCAGTGAAGCAGGGCTTGCAACTAATGAAAAACTGTTTTTT.